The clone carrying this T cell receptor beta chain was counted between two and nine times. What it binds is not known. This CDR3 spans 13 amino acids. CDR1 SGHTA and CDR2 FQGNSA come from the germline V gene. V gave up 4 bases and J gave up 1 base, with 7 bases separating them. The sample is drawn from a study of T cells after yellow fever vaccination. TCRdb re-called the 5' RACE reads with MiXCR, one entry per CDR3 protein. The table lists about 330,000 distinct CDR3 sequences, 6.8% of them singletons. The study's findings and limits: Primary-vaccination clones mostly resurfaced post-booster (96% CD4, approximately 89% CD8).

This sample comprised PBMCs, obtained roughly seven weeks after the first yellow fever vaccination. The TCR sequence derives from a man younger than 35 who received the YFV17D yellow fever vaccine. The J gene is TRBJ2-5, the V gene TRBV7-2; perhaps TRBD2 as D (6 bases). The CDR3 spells CASSSGAQETQYF. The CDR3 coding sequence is TGTGCCAGCAGCTCGGGAGCCCAAGAGACCCAGTACTTC. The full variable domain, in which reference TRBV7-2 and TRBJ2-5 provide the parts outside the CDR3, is GAGVSQSPSNKVTEKGKDVELRCDPISGHTALYWYRQSLGQGLEFLIYFQGNSAPDKSGLPSDRFSAERTGGSVSTLTIQRTQQEDSAVYLCASSSGAQETQYFGPGTRLLVL.